One T cell receptor beta chain is described in this entry. Which antigen it targets is not known. No base quality information exists; no much larger clone differs at one position. The library relied on the immunoSEQ multiplex PCR assay. For the multiplex PCR, a mixture combining 60 forward primers for TCR Vbeta segments and 13 reverse primers for TCR Jbeta segments was used. The CDR3 region of rearranged TCR beta genes was amplified from genomic DNA with a multiplex PCR assay. The amplified TCR beta libraries were sequenced on the Illumina HiSeq System as 87-base-pair reads. The authors' analysis ran thus. A later analysis tallied roughly 80 million unique TCR beta chains across the 666 repertoires, and about 12 million of those chains were shared by two or more donors. To remove PCR and sequencing errors, raw reads were error-corrected and collapsed into unique sequences using a nearest-neighbor algorithm that merged closely related sequences. To assign V, D and J gene segments, CDR3 sequences were aligned to IMGT reference sequences. Each retained sequence needed at least a six-nucleotide match to both a V gene segment and a J gene segment. Rearrangements were classified as productive when the CDR3 lacked stop codons and remained in frame with V and J, and all other rearrangements were classified as non-productive. Following IMGT convention, CDR3 was defined as the stretch from the second conserved V-encoded cysteine to the conserved J-encoded phenylalanine. The earlier analysis of about 640 of the donors excluded any sequence lacking an unambiguous match to a single V gene segment. An earlier analysis of about 600 of the donors called V segments functional above 56.7% productive rearrangements and segregating when the between-donor standard deviation exceeded 5%. A statistical classification framework was developed to diagnose cytomegalovirus status using the catalog of TCR beta chain sequences. In a later analysis, TCR nucleotide sequences were compared against IMGT/GENE-DB human TR gene sequences so that V and J genes could be assigned. A later analysis assigned CDR3 sequences and most-parsimonious VDJ recombination scenarios with the TCRdist pipeline. In a later analysis, each TCR beta chain was defined by its CDR3 amino acid sequence together with its V-gene family, and reads lacking a unique V-gene family were excluded. To address suspected cross-contamination and a sequencing artifact, a later analysis removed several hundred highly shared, low-generation-probability nucleotide sequences. In a later analysis, a clonal expansion index was calculated for each public chain from normalized within-repertoire ranks of inferred template counts. Generation probabilities in a later analysis came from a VDJ recombination model fitted to out-of-frame rearrangements, and those results were checked against IGoR. In a later analysis, TCR-TCR, TCR-HLA and TCR-CMV co-occurrence was scored with hypergeometric tests, and a repertoire-size bias correction was applied to TCR pairs. False discovery rates were estimated in a later analysis by permuting HLA or CMV assignments 20 times. A later analysis grouped co-occurring TCRs with DBSCAN, adding TCRdist sequence similarity when clustering within HLA-allele-positive subsets. Repertoires with fewer than 30,000 or more than 120,000 public chains, plus five repertoires with anomalous nucleotide sharing, were excluded from co-occurrence clustering. TCRdb retrieved this table from immuneACCESS and kept in-frame rearrangements only. Not all clones are present; in checked studies, unresolved V genes account for under half, and no reason is known for the remainder. That table furnishes V, J and clone size, whereas the DNA furnished D and trimming. This sample has about 130,000 clones in its table, and over 9.5% of those were observed once. The ten largest make up 3.5% to 5% of the sample.

Taken from the germline V gene, the CDR1 and CDR2 loops are SGHRS and YFSETQ. The CDR3 runs 15 amino acids, cysteine and phenylalanine included. Only the CDR3 portion is preserved as DNA: 45 bases, with reading frame beginning at the first base. The V end gives up 4 bases and the J end 1 base, leaving 7 bases in the junction not matched to a gene. This entry is derived from a study of cytomegalovirus exposure and HLA in healthy donors (dated by TCRdb to between 2016 and 2019). In terms of the full investigation: An earlier analysis of approximately 640 of the donors reported approximately 290 Gb of sequence data and some 100 million unique TCR beta sequences from around 200 million T cells. Rather than drawing on any new phenotypic data, the later analysis identified candidate immune exposures from TCR beta sequences and the way those sequences occurred across donors. Four to six DR-DQ haplotypes were handled as single units for association and clustering, since linkage in the cohort was strong. HLA typing included class I and class II loci at four-digit resolution. All discovery cohort repertoires had been generated on a single sequencing platform. On average, roughly 250,000 unique TCR beta nucleotide sequences were sequenced per donor among 300 to 500 genotyped donors of the cohort, with about 17% of those sequences being non-productive. A later analysis re-examined previously published TCR beta repertoires from roughly 650 donors and added high-resolution HLA genotyping to investigate patterns of TCR occurrence. Of the roughly 400 genotyped donors, 75% to 85% were placed in the genetic ancestry cluster associated with self-reported Caucasian donors. Typing coverage varied by locus: roughly 620-640 donors for A, B, C, DRB1 and DQB1; 522 for DQA1; more than 600 for DPA1; more than 450 for DPB1. In addition to the first cohort of 666 subjects, a separate validation cohort of 120 different subjects was used. Roughly 300 gigabases of sequencing data and tens of millions of unique TCR sequences were included in an early release covering roughly 700 HLA-typed donors. The study used immunosequencing to profile the T cell repertoires of about 670 subjects and linked those repertoires to cytomegalovirus serostatus. A later genetic analysis took genome-wide SNP genotypes for 398 of the 666 donors and used that subset as a discovery cohort. The aim of the study was to test whether cataloging public T cell receptors could identify signatures of past pathogen exposure. An earlier analysis of roughly 580 of the donors used high-throughput TCR beta sequencing to judge whether each TCR beta V gene segment behaved as functional or pseudogenic. High-throughput TCR immunosequencing, statistical association of individual TCRs with disease status, and machine learning were combined to predict cytomegalovirus infection status. Donor age, sex, ethnicity and CMV serostatus were compiled together with the repertoire data. The paper as a whole reports these results and caveats: In vitro tests confirmed that a few of the cytomegalovirus-associated TCR beta chains recognize cytomegalovirus antigens. A later analysis associated 16,951 TCR beta sequences with specific HLA alleles at a false discovery rate of 0.05. According to a later genetic analysis, donors in an Asian-associated ancestry cluster had fewer N-insertions in productive TCRs than the approximately 670-donor mean. A further reported finding was that TCR beta sequences accurately predicted the HLA-A and HLA-B alleles for most subjects in the first cohort. The 87-base-pair reads could not distinguish some IMGT-functional V segments, including TRBV6-2 and TRBV6-3, so those segments were excluded. Most TCR sequences were seen in very few donors, while some public TCRs were found in many individuals. In a later analysis, most CMV-associated TCR beta chains were found to appear HLA-restricted, with HLA associations seemingly driven largely by CMV exposure. A later analysis found that HLA-associated TCR beta chains were more clonally expanded and had lower generation probabilities than equally common non-associated chains. A later analysis reported that several top co-occurrence clusters appeared linked to parvovirus B19, influenza, CMV and Epstein-Barr virus. For the cohort, immune exposure information was limited to CMV serostatus. When HLA alleles, especially DR and DQ, strongly co-occurred, TCR associations were difficult to assign to individual alleles. In the study, around 150 TCR beta chains were listed as associated with cytomegalovirus. Correlated functional status among segregating V segments might reflect linkage disequilibrium, but an unknown experimental factor could not be ruled out. The authors suggested that the approach could potentially be extended to other disease states and immunological phenotypes. Cytomegalovirus status was reported to be diagnosed by the classifier with high specificity and sensitivity in both the original and validation cohorts. Sequencing depth was assumed to be roughly uniform across donors in the presence/absence analyses, though that assumption may not hold. HLA typing was unavailable for some donors at each locus, so association tests used only the typed subset. In a later analysis, TCR association rates were found to vary across HLA loci, with the most associated TCRs seen for DRB1 alleles and the fewest for HLA-C alleles. Because counts were too low, roughly 17 rarely observed V segments, including chromosome 9 orphons, were left out of the earlier analysis of 587 of the donors. This cohort had only TCR beta chains sequenced, and the lack of alpha or paired-chain data limited which features could be detected. Broadly in line with IMGT annotations, most TCR beta V segments showed up in productive rearrangements about 90% or about 30% of the time in an earlier analysis of approximately 600 of the donors. In a later genetic analysis, a missense DCLRE1C variant was associated with V-gene and J-gene trimming of TCR beta chains, and the association was replicated in an independent cohort. A cluster of highly shared sequence variants was judged likely to be a technical artifact of the sequencing pipeline.

In total, roughly 710 healthy bone marrow donors made up the cohort. Cohort members were all nominally healthy when sampled, although unrecorded immune exposures were likely present. The donor was CMV seropositive and belonged to the group of a few hundred seropositive cohort members. A peripheral blood sample was provided by each donor, and peripheral blood mononuclear cells were used for TCR beta sequencing. The Qiagen DNeasy Blood Extraction Kit was used to extract genomic DNA from the blood cell samples. Sequencing was performed on PBMCs. The sequence was obtained from a woman in her late teens or twenties in good health and CMV-seropositive. In this chain, TRBV5-1 is recombined with TRBJ1-1, with TRBD1 matching 7 junction bases. The CDR3 in this case is CASSSSGQSNTEAFF. The nucleotide sequence is TGCGCCAGCAGCAGTTCGGGACAGTCGAACACTGAAGCTTTCTTT.